This TCR beta chain is drawn from a study of metastatic and nonmetastatic thyroid tumors (dated by TCRdb to 2018 to 2020). A note on the overall study: For patients with malignant and with benign thyroid disease, the researchers compared repertoires between peripheral blood samples and tumor or nodule tissue samples.

Library preparation employed PCR. Data came from an Illumina HiSeq 4000. High-throughput sequencing was used to profile the CDR3 region of the TCR beta-chain in every patient. In the source study's methods: A classifier to discriminate distant-metastatic papillary thyroid cancer patients was built from CDR3 differences across clinicopathological groups. The Shannon index was used to measure repertoire diversity, and the Morisita-Horn index was used to measure how similar tumor and blood repertoires were. Through fastp at Q25 and MiXCR, TCRdb rebuilt clones from the public reads, retaining in-frame beta chains. The V and J calls shown here were made by TCRdb, not taken from the authors' results. A total of about 11,000 clones appear in this sample, 25% to 30% of them only once. Over 9.5% of the sample is held by the ten biggest clonotypes. Unmatched junction bases come to 2, with V trimmed by 2 bases and J by 4 bases. Counted from cysteine to phenylalanine, this CDR3 has 13 amino acids. Only the CDR3 portion is preserved as DNA: 39 bases, with reading frame beginning at the first base. The germline V gene sets CDR1 to MNHEY and CDR2 to SVGEGT.

None of the patients had been given any treatment before thyroid surgery. The study retrospectively analysed patient clinical samples collected from the early 2010s to the late 2010s using T-cell receptor beta sequencing. What the research found in general, with its limitations: In both blood and tumor samples, TCR beta diversity was reported to be significantly higher in malignant tumors than in benign nodules.

For this clone: What antigen it recognizes has not been identified. No much larger clonotype is one base removed from it; base qualities were not supplied.

The sequence was obtained from a male donor with papillary thyroid cancer or a benign thyroid nodule (not recorded which). Some clones in this sample may be carry-over from other donors' samples. The chain uses TRBV6-2 or TRBV6-3 and TRBJ2-7, with 7 junctional bases fitting TRBD2. The sample was tumor tissue. The CDR3 amino acid sequence is: CASSYRSGYEQYF. DNA sequence: TGTGCCAGCAGTTACCGTAGCGGGTACGAGCAGTACTTC.